The clone carrying this TCR beta chain was seen only a few times. Its target is unknown. The CDR3 consists of 13 residues. Trimming shortened V by 2 bases and J by 2 bases, and 6 bases separated the two germline ends. This entry is derived from a study of blood T cells in healthy people across ages. A second PCR, run for about 7 to 11 cycles, used a sample-barcoded 5' primer plus a J-beta primer mix. TCRdb analysed the 5' RACE reads with MiXCR anew, one entry per CDR3 protein. The sample includes about 970,000 distinct CDR3 sequences, roughly 51% of them seen just once. Study-wide results and caveats: A conclusive naive versus antigen-experienced comparison was prevented by the unsorted PBMCs. Age showed a roughly linear inverse relationship with TCR beta diversity per million T cells.

The chain employs TRBV12-3 or TRBV12-4 and TRBJ1-2; D gene uncertain. Material for sequencing was blood. The receptor comes from a woman aged 55-75 years in good health. CDR3 nucleotide sequence: TGTGCCAGCAGTTTAAACAGCAACTATGGCTACACCTTC. Protein sequence: CASSLNSNYGYTF.